This T cell receptor beta chain was captured by sequencing in a study of CXCR3-negative and CXCR3-positive naive CD8 T cells. Findings and limits, study-wide: TRB CDR3 hydrophobicity was greater in CXCR3-positive naive cells than in CXCR3-negative naive cells. Relative to memory CD8+ cells, whose diversity was much lower, both naive subsets had comparably high diversity. No difference in surface CD5 was seen between naive subsets, and TCR strength was inferred from TRB CDR3 properties.

Through 5' RACE with UMI labels, the TRB cDNA libraries were prepared. TCRdb re-called the 5' RACE reads, yielding one record per CDR3 amino acid sequence without DNA. The sample table sets out about 150,000 distinct CDR3 sequences. For this clonotype: What it binds is unknown.

The CDR3 has 15 residues. CDR1 is SEHNR and CDR2 is FQNEAQ in the germline V gene (reference sequence). The specimen sequenced was naive CXCR3+ CD8+ T cells from blood. The subset denotes: CD45RO-CCR7+CD27+CD95- naive CD8+ T cells expressing CXCR3 (TNR3+). This sequence originates from a human donor in good health. Some clones in this sample may be carry-over from other donors' samples. The J gene is TRBJ2-7, the V gene TRBV7-9; TCRdb selects TRBD1, and the lack of DNA leaves this call unchecked. The CDR3 here is CASSPSGSFKDEQYF.